This T cell receptor beta chain comes out of a study of cytomegalovirus exposure and HLA in healthy donors. Study as a whole: Early on, a data release was issued that held roughly 86 million unique TCRs from HLA-typed donors.

This clone showed up just once. Its matching antigen is unknown. CDR3 length: 16 amino acids. The junction had 6 bases not matched to a gene; V was cut back by 0 bases and J by 6 bases. CDR1 is SGHKS, CDR2 YYEKEE, per germline (reference sequence). The study, taken as a whole, reports: Among TCR beta chains of equal frequency, HLA-associated ones were more clonally expanded in a later analysis. Despite most TCR sequences being rare, some public TCRs occurred in many donors. A later analysis linked a missense variant in DCLRE1C to the trimming of TCR beta V and J genes.

PCR involved 60 Vbeta and 13 Jbeta primers. Libraries were prepared by immunoSEQ multiplex PCR; TCRdb keeps only in-frame clonotypes and omits some of them. The sample has 95,000 to 150,000 clones; 76% are singletons. The chain links TRBV5-5 to TRBJ2-2, with TRBD1 identical over 9 bases. The sequenced sample consisted of PBMCs. The sequence was collected from a man between 50 and 59 years old in good health and CMV-seronegative. CDR3 DNA: TGTGCCAGCAGCTTGGGACAGGGGGTAGGGGCCGGGGAGCTGTTTTTT. Its translation is CASSLGQGVGAGELFF.